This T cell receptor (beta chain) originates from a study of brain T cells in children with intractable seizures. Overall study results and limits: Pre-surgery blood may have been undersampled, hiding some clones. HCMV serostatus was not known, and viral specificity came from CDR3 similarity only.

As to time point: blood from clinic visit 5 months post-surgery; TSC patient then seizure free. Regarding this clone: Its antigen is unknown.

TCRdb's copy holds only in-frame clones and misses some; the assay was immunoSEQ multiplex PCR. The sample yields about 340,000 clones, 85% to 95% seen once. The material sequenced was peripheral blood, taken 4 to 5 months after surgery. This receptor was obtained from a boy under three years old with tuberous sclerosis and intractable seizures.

CDR3 sequence: CASSISASGIQETQYF. The CDR3 nucleotides are TGTGCCAGTAGTATATCGGCTAGCGGGATCCAAGAGACCCAGTACTTC. This chain connects TRBV19 to TRBJ2-5, with 9 nucleotides matching TRBD2. The CDR3 has 16 residues. Germline values: CDR1 LNHDA, CDR2 SQIVND (reference sequence). Unmatched junction bases numbered 5, after V lost 2 bases and J lost 1 base.